A selection of T cell receptor beta chains follows, all from one sample in a study of cytomegalovirus exposure and HLA in healthy donors. Assay: immunoSEQ multiplex PCR; the TCRdb copy retains only in-frame clones and omits some. Here the sample spans about 76,000 clones, approximately 94% being singletons. The sample was PBMCs. The receptors here all came from a woman between 18 and 30 years old in good health and CMV-seropositive. CDR3s include the opening cysteine and the closing phenylalanine or tryptophan. A D gene is named only where the DNA matches it firmly. Not every row has a clone size; where given, it reads once, few, many or a size class.

j_call d_call v_call clone_size cdr3_nt cdr3_aa
TRBJ1-1 TRBD1 TRBV30 - TGTGCCTGGAGGGACCCGGGACAGGGAGGCACTGAAGCTTTCTTT CAWRDPGQGGTEAFF
TRBJ2-1 TRBD2 TRBV7-9 once TGTGCCAGCAGTTACGCAAGTACTAGCGGAGGTGAGCAGTTCTTC CASSYASTSGGEQFF
TRBJ2-3 TRBD2 TRBV11-3 - TGTGCCAGCAGCGCCGGGACTAGCGGGACCACAGATACGCAGTATTTT CASSAGTSGTTDTQYF
TRBJ2-2 TRBD2 TRBV13 - TGTGCCAGCAGCTTAGTACTAGCGGGGGGACTAAACACCGGGGAGCTGTTTTTT CASSLVLAGGLNTGELFF
TRBJ1-1 - TRBV27 - TGTGCCAGCAGTTTCTCGGGGACTGAAGCTTTCTTT CASSFSGTEAFF
TRBJ2-3 - TRBV2 - TGTGCCAGCAGTGGGGCTAGTAGGACAACAGATACGCAGTATTTT CASSGASRTTDTQYF
TRBJ2-7 - TRBV30 - TGTGCCTGGGAGAAGCTGCCCTACGAGCAGTACTTC CAWEKLPYEQYF
TRBJ1-5 - TRBV6-1 - TGTGCCAGCAGTGTAGAGCGTAGAGGCAGTCAGCCCCAGCATTTT CASSVERRGSQPQHF
TRBJ2-5 TRBD2 TRBV10-2 - TGCGCCAGCAGCCGACTAGCGGGGTACGAGACCCAGTACTTC CASSRLAGYETQYF
TRBJ1-4 - TRBV11-3 - TGTGCCAGCAGCTGGGGGGGGAATGAAAAACTGTTTTTT CASSWGGNEKLFF
TRBJ2-6 - TRBV27 once TGTGCCAGCAGCCCACCCCATGCGGACTCTGGGGCCAACGTCCTGACTTTC CASSPPHADSGANVLTF
TRBJ2-7 TRBD1 TRBV27 - TGTGCCAGCAGTTTAAACAGGGGCGGCTACGAGCAGTACTTC CASSLNRGGYEQYF
TRBJ1-1 - TRBV6-1 - TGTGCCAGCAGTGAAGAAGCGGCACCGAACACTGAAGCTTTCTTT CASSEEAAPNTEAFF
TRBJ1-2 TRBD1 TRBV10-3 - TGTGCCATCACCGACAGGGAAAGGACCTATGGCTACACCTTC CAITDRERTYGYTF
TRBJ2-1 - TRBV19 - TGTGCCAGTACAGAGGATGGGAGATACTACAATGAGCAGTTCTTC CASTEDGRYYNEQFF
TRBJ2-2 - TRBV7-2 - TGTGCCAGCAGCTTAGGTTGGAGGGGCTTCGACGGGGAGCTGTTTTTT CASSLGWRGFDGELFF
TRBJ2-5 - TRBV7-7 - TGTGCCAGCAGCTTAGGGGCAGGGCGAGAGACCCAGTACTTC CASSLGAGRETQYF
TRBJ2-5 - TRBV14 - TGTGCCAGCAGCCCGCGACTCCTCGGGGAGACCCAGTACTTC CASSPRLLGETQYF
TRBJ2-6 TRBD2 TRBV10-3 - TGTGCCATCAGTGGGACTAGCGGGAGGGTAGGAGGGGCCAACGTCCTGACTTTC CAISGTSGRVGGANVLTF
TRBJ1-2 TRBD1 TRBV4-2 few TGTGCCAGCAGCCAAGAGGGGACAGTTGGGTATGGCTACACCTTC CASSQEGTVGYGYTF
TRBJ2-4 TRBD2 TRBV28 - TGTGCCAGCAGCGCAGCGGGGGAAAACATTCAGTACTTC CASSAAGENIQYF
TRBJ1-1 - TRBV30 - TGTGCCTGGAGTGACCGGGGTCGGGGGGGCACTGAAGCTTTCTTT CAWSDRGRGGTEAFF
TRBJ1-5 - TRBV11-2 few TGTGCCAGCAGCGTAGAGGCCAGCAATCAGCCCCAGCATTTT CASSVEASNQPQHF
TRBJ2-7 TRBD1 TRBV9 - TGTGCCAGCAGCGTACGGACAGGACCCTACGAGCAGTACTTC CASSVRTGPYEQYF
TRBJ2-5 - TRBV6-5 - TGTGCCAGCAGTGCGGGGACCGAACAAGAGACCCAGTACTTC CASSAGTEQETQYF
TRBJ2-3 TRBD1 TRBV5-1 - TGCGCCAGCAGCACGGGACAGGCCACAGATACGCAGTATTTT CASSTGQATDTQYF
TRBJ2-7 - TRBV6-5 - TGTGCCAGCAGACCCGCCGGGTCTGGATCCTACGAGCAGTACTTC CASRPAGSGSYEQYF
TRBJ1-6 - TRBV5-4 - TGTGCCAGCAGCATGGAAGAGTTGAATTCACCCCTCCACTTT CASSMEELNSPLHF
TRBJ1-3 - TRBV4-1 - TGCGCCAGCAGCCCTACGGGGGGAAACACCATATATTTT CASSPTGGNTIYF
TRBJ2-3 - TRBV4-3 once TGCGCCAGCAGCCAAGGGAGGGGAATAGTGGTAGATACGCAGTATTTT CASSQGRGIVVDTQYF
TRBJ2-1 - TRBV7-2 - TGTGCCAGCAGCTTAGGCCGCGCGTCCTACAATGAGCAGTTCTTC CASSLGRASYNEQFF
TRBJ1-2 - TRBV19 few TGTGCCAGTACCCCTAAGACAGGCAGCTCCACCTATGGCTACACCTTC CASTPKTGSSTYGYTF
TRBJ1-1 TRBD1 TRBV7-2 - TGTGCCAGCAGCACCCGGGACAGGGGGGCGAAAAGGGACACTGAAGCTTTCTTT CASSTRDRGAKRDTEAFF
TRBJ1-2 TRBD1 TRBV27 - TGTGCCAGCAGTTTCCTAGACAGGGCCACAACTGATGGCTACACCTTC CASSFLDRATTDGYTF
TRBJ1-1 TRBD1 TRBV7-9 - TGTGCCAGCAGCTTAGACGGGACAGGGGACACTGAAGCTTTCTTT CASSLDGTGDTEAFF
TRBJ1-2 - TRBV6-6 - TGTGCCAGCAGTCCGGATCATACAGGATTCTATGGCTACACCTTC CASSPDHTGFYGYTF
TRBJ2-1 - TRBV11-3 - TGTGCCAGCAGCAGTGACAGGTTCGAGCAGTTCTTC CASSSDRFEQFF
TRBJ1-5 TRBD1 TRBV2 - TGTGCCAGCGGCTGGGACAGGAATCAGCCCCAGCATTTT CASGWDRNQPQHF
TRBJ2-1 TRBD2 TRBV5-1 - TGCGCCAGCAGCTTGGCGGGACTAGCGGGGGGGGAACTTAGCTCCTACAATGAGCAGTTCTTC CASSLAGLAGGELSSYNEQFF
TRBJ2-7 - TRBV30 - TGTGCCTGGAGAGTCCAGTACGAGCAGTACTTC CAWRVQYEQYF
TRBJ2-5 - TRBV4-1 - TGCGCCAGCACGACTAGACAGGGTCAAGAGACCCAGTACTTC CASTTRQGQETQYF
TRBJ1-3 TRBD1 TRBV5-6 once TGTGCCAGCAGCTTCGGGACAGCCAGAAACACCATATATTTT CASSFGTARNTIYF
TRBJ1-5 TRBD1 TRBV11-2 - TGTGCCAGCAGCTCGGGACAGGGGGAAGTTCAGCCCCAGCATTTT CASSSGQGEVQPQHF
TRBJ1-5 TRBD1 TRBV6-6 - TGTGCCAGCAGTTTTCAAGGACAGGAGAATCAGCCCCAGCATTTT CASSFQGQENQPQHF
TRBJ2-1 TRBD2 TRBV7-9 - TGTGCCAGCATTACCGCTAGCGGGAATCGAGGTGGCAATGAGCAGTTCTTC CASITASGNRGGNEQFF
TRBJ2-5 TRBD2 TRBV2 - TGTGCCAGCAGTGAGGGAGGGCGTCAAGAGACCCAGTACTTC CASSEGGRQETQYF
TRBJ2-7 - TRBV27 - TGTGCCAGCAGTTTACTGGGAGTAGATGGGTCCTACGAGCAGTACTTC CASSLLGVDGSYEQYF
TRBJ1-1 - TRBV29-1 - TGCAGCGTTGGCGAGGGCATGAACACTGAAGCTTTCTTT CSVGEGMNTEAFF
TRBJ2-5 TRBD2 TRBV9 - TGTGCCAGCAGCGTAGGTGGCGGGGGGGGCCAAGAGACCCAGTACTTC CASSVGGGGGQETQYF
TRBJ2-7 - TRBV7-9 - TGTGCCAGCAGCACATCGGGAACCTACGAGCAGTACTTC CASSTSGTYEQYF
TRBJ2-3 - TRBV18 - TGTGCCAGCTCACCAAGGTCGGGGGGCGCAGATACGCAGTATTTT CASSPRSGGADTQYF
TRBJ1-5 - TRBV7-8 - TGTGCCAGCAGCCATGGTACAGGGACCCAGCATTTT CASSHGTGTQHF
TRBJ2-2 TRBD1 TRBV5-3 - TGTGCCAGAAGCTCGACAGGGGTCCTCTCCGGGGAGCTGTTTTTT CARSSTGVLSGELFF
TRBJ2-7 - TRBV23-1 - TGCGCCAGTTCCCGGTCGAACAGGATCTACGAGCAGTACTTC CASSRSNRIYEQYF
TRBJ1-1 TRBD1 TRBV2 - TGTGCCAGCAGTCTCTTTTTTTTGGGACAGGGCTCTACTGAAGCTTTCTTT CASSLFFLGQGSTEAFF
TRBJ2-4 TRBD1 TRBV7-9 once TGTGCCAGCAGCTTAGCATACCAGGGGGCAAACATTCAGTACTTC CASSLAYQGANIQYF
TRBJ1-2 TRBD1 TRBV5-1 - TGCGCCAGCAGCCCACCGACAGGGAACTATGGCTACACCTTC CASSPPTGNYGYTF
TRBJ1-5 TRBD1 TRBV2 - TGTGCCAGCAGTTGGGACAGGAAGGATCAGCCCCAGCATTTT CASSWDRKDQPQHF
TRBJ1-1 - TRBV2 - TGTGCCAGTCGGGGGGGGAACACTGAAGCTTTCTTT CASRGGNTEAFF